This TCR beta chain was retrieved from a study of tumor-infiltrating lymphocytes in localized non-small cell lung cancer. Germline V gives CDR1 KGHSH, CDR2 LQKENI. The CDR3 totals 14 residues. The junction had 9 bases not matched to a gene; V was cut back by 5 bases and J by 6 bases. Generated by immunoSEQ multiplex PCR, the TCRdb table keeps only in-frame clones and is missing some. The profile shows tens of thousands of clones, approximately 85% of them singletons. The V gene is TRBV18, the J gene TRBJ2-7; 8 bases map to TRBD1. This sequence was found in a human donor with non-small cell lung cancer. Sequencing was performed on lung tumor tissue. The chain's CDR3 is CASSSLVGQGEQYF. The CDR3 nucleotides are TGTGCCAGCTCATCATTAGTAGGACAGGGCGAGCAGTACTTC.